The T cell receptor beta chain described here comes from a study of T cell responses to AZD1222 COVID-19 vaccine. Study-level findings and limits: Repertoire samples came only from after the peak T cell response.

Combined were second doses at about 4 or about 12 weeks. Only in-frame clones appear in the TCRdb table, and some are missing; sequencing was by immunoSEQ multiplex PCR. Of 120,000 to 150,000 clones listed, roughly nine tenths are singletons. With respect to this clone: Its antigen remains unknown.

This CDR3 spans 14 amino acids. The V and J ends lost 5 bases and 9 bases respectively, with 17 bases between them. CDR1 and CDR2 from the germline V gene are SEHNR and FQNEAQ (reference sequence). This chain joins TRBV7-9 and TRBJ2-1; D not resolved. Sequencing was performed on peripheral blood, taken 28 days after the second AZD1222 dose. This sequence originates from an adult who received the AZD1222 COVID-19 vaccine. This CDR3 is CASSEVLAFGEQFF. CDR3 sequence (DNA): TGTGCCAGCAGCGAAGTATTAGCTTTCGGTGAGCAGTTCTTC.